A selection of T cell receptor beta chains follows, all from one sample in a study of Ad26.COV2.S vaccination and SARS-CoV-2 variants. Produced via immunoSEQ multiplex PCR; TCRdb's table is partial and in-frame only. The sample contains approximately 300,000 clones, about 85% of which appear only once. Sequenced material: peripheral blood, taken in a trial of Ad26.COV2.S vaccine versus placebo. The receptors come from a person between 18 and 59 years old who received the Ad26.COV2.S COVID-19 vaccine or a placebo. CDR3s include the opening cysteine and the closing phenylalanine or tryptophan. For some rows the clone size is stated as once, few or many, or as a class when expanded; others skip it.

clone_size v_call cdr3_aa
. TRBV7-8 CASSLAREGQGSRTYEQYF
many TRBV7-3 CASSLTMRGDTEAFF
. TRBV10-3 CAISGQGANEQFF
. TRBV23-1 CASSQFSQGIYYGYTF
. TRBV12-3/TRBV12-4 CASSYYNEQFF
. TRBV4-1 CASSQSYRGRLTNEKLFF
. TRBV11-2 CASSLSRTSNQPQHF
. TRBV25-1 CASSDVFPTGKLFF
. TRBV12-3/TRBV12-4 CASIEGGPQYF
. TRBV5-6 CASSLTDRRAGELFF
. TRBV11-2 CASSRNRGGGEQFF
. TRBV28 CASGLVGTGGRTFF
. TRBV5-5 CASSLEGGGGNYEQYF
. TRBV7-9 CASDSGTGDYGYTF
. TRBV9 CASSVGWGQGAGETQYF
. TRBV6-5 CASSSRTGANTEAFF
. TRBV20-1 CSASPYRGGGQPQHF
. TRBV21-1 CASSKILGSPSHRTNEKLFF
few TRBV19 CASSVGTPNYNEQFF
. TRBV6-5 CAAGAGLARNEQFF
. TRBV2 CASSSSLLGDNEQFF
once TRBV15 CATSRDDTWDRGIYGYTF
once TRBV4-2 CASSQDTGTDTQYF
once TRBV19 CASSKQGATNTGELFF
once TRBV18 CASSPPGQGGRDTEAFF
once TRBV7-9 CASSPSPGQTSNTEAFF
. TRBV28 CASSFPLGNTGELFF
. TRBV28 CASSPMDGYYGYTF
. TRBV7-2 CASRLRGTSSGFNEQFF
. TRBV2 CASSHDRVNTEAFF
. TRBV11-2 CASSLAGGPTGELFF
. TRBV6-1 CASSEIYGYTF
. TRBV3-1/TRBV3-2 CASSPRQGFYEQYF
. TRBV3-1/TRBV3-2 CASSHDPDTPLREKLFF
. TRBV19 CASSIRLDPGTQHF
. TRBV7-2 CASSHGLAGGDTQYF
. TRBV14 CASSQDLLFHQGNTEAFF
. TRBV7-6 CASSLGQSGYTGELFF
. TRBV29-1 CSVDQGFYGYTF
. TRBV29-1 CSAQQGQTYEQYF
few TRBV30 CAWSVLTGNTIYF
. TRBV6-7 CAGEAGTHF
. TRBV27 CASSPTKGPRRAYNSPLHF
. TRBV12-3/TRBV12-4 CASRTGSYEQYF
. TRBV18 CASSPLSPGQSNTGELFF